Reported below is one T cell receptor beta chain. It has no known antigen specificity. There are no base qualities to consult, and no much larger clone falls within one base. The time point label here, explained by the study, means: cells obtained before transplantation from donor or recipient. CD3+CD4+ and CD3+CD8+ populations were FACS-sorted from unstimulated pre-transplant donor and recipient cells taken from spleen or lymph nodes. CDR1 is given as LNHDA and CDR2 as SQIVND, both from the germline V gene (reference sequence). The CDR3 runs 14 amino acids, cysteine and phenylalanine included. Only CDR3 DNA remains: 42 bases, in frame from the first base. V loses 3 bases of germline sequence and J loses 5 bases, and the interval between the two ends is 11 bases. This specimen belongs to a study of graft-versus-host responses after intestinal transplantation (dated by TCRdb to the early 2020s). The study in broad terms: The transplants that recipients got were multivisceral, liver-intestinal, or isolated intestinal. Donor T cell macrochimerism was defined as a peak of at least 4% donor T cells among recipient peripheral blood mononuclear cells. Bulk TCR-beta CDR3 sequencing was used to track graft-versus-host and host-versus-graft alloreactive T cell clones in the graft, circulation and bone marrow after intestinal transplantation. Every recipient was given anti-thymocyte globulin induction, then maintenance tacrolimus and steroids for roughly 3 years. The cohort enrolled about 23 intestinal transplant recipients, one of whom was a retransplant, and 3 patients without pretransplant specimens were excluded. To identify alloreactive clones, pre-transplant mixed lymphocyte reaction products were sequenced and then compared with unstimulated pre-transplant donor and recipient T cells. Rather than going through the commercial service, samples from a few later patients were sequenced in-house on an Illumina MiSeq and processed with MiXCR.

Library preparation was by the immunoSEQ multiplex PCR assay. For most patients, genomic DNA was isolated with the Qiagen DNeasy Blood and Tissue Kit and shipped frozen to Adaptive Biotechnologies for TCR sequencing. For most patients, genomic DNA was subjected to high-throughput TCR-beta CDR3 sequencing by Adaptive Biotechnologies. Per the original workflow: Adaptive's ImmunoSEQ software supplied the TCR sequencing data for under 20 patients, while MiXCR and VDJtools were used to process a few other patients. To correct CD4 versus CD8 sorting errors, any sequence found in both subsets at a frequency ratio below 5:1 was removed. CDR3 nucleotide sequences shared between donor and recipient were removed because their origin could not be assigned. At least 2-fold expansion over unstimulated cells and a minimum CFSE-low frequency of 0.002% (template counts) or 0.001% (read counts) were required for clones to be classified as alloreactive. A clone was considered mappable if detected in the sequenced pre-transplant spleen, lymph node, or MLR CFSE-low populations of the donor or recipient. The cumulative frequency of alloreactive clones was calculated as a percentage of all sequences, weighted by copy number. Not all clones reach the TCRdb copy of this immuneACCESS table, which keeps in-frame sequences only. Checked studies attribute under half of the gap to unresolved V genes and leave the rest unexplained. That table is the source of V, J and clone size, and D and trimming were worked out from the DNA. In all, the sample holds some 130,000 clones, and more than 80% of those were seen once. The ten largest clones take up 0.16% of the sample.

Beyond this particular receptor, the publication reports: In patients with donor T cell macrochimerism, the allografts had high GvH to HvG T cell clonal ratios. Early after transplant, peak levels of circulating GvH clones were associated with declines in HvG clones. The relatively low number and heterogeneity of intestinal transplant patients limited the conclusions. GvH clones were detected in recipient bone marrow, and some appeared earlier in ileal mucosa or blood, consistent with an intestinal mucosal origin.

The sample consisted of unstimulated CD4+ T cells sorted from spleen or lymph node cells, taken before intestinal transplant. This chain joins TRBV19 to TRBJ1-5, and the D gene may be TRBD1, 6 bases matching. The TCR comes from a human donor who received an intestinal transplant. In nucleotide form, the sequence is TGTGCCAGTAGTATGCACAGGGATTATCAGCCCCAGCATTTT. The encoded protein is CASSMHRDYQPQHF.